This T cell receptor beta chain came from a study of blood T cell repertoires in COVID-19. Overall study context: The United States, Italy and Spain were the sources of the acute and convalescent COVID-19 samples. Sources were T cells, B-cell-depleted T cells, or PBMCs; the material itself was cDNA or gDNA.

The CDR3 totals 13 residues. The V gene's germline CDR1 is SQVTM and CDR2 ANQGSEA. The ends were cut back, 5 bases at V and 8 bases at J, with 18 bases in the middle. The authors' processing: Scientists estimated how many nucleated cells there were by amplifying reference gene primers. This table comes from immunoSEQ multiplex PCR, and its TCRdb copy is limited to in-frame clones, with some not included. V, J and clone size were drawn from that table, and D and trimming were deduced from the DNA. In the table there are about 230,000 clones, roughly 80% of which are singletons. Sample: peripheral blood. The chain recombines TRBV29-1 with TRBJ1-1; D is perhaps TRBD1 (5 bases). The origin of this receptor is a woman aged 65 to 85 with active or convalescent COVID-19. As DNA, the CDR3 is TGCAGCGTTACAACCCTAGGACACCCAGAAGCTTTCTTT. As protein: CSVTTLGHPEAFF.